This T cell receptor beta chain is drawn from a study of blood T cell repertoires in COVID-19. As for the study in general: The United States, Italy and Spain supplied acute and convalescent COVID-19 samples.

The ends were cut back, 2 bases at V and 3 bases at J, with 8 bases in the middle. The CDR3 covers 13 residues. The germline CDR1 and CDR2 sequences are KGHSH and LQKENI. Assay: immunoSEQ multiplex PCR; the TCRdb copy retains only in-frame clones and omits some. This sample has under 250,000 clones, with around 83% found just once. The source is a man aged 80 or over with acute or convalescent COVID-19. The chain has TRBV18 and TRBJ2-7; the D gene is possibly TRBD1 (5 bases). Sequenced material: peripheral blood. DNA of the CDR3: TGTGCCAGCTCACCAAGGGGTAACTACGAGCAGTACTTC. It encodes CASSPRGNYEQYF. Drawing the rest from reference TRBV18 and TRBJ2-7, the complete variable domain is NAGVMQNPRHLVRRRGQEARLRCSPMKGHSHVYWYRQLPEEGLKFMVYLQKENIIDESGMPKERFSAEFPKEGPSILRIQQVVRGDSAAYFCASSPRGNYEQYFGPGTRLTVT.